Each of the 29 T cell receptor beta chains below was sequenced from the same sample in a study of OX40 agonist ivuxolimab in advanced cancers. Some clones are missing from TCRdb's copy, which holds only in-frame ones; the method was immunoSEQ multiplex PCR. The sample lists about 69,000 clones, approximately 92% occurring once. The sample was CD4+ or CD8+ T cells sorted from blood, taken in a trial of the OX40 agonist ivuxolimab. The receptors derive from an adult with an advanced solid tumor such as melanoma, head and neck, liver or kidney cancer.

The chain couples TRBV7-9 to TRBJ2-5; D possibly corresponds to TRBD2 (6 bases). This CDR3 contains 16 residues. Germline assignment: CDR1 SEHNR and CDR2 FQNEAQ (reference sequence). Trimming removed 5 bases from V and 4 bases from J, with 20 bases in between. CDR3 DNA: TGTGCCAGCAGCCCTATCCTGACTGGAGGGAGAGAGACCCAGTACTTC. Translating gives CASSPILTGGRETQYF.

The genes are TRBV29-1 and TRBJ2-7; TRBD1 agrees at 8 bases. This CDR3 is built from 16 residues. With V trimmed by 4 bases and J by 5 bases, 16 bases remained unmatched. CDR1 SQVTM and CDR2 ANQGSEA come from the germline V gene. CDR3 region: CSVAPPGTGTANEQYF. The CDR3 nucleotides are TGCAGCGTTGCTCCTCCCGGGACAGGAACGGCTAACGAGCAGTACTTC.

This chain uses TRBV7-3 with TRBJ2-1; no definite D call. Germline V gene sequence: CDR1 SGHTA, CDR2 FQGTGA. CDR3 length equals 16 residues. With 5 bases removed from V and 0 bases from J, the gap between germline ends came to 14 bases. CDR3 DNA: TGTGCCAGCAGCCCCATGAATGGCCCCTCCTACAATGAGCAGTTCTTC. Protein sequence: CASSPMNGPSYNEQFF.

The chain uses TRBV19 and TRBJ1-2; D gene unclear. Germline-derived CDR1 and CDR2 are LNHDA and SQIVND (reference sequence). The V end lost 5 bases, the J end lost 6 bases, and 10 bases lay between the germline ends. The CDR3 length is 12 residues. The CDR3 spells CASSQLRNGYTF. CDR3 DNA: TGTGCCAGTAGTCAGCTAAGGAATGGCTACACCTTC.

The rearrangement uses TRBV27 and TRBJ2-5, with D possibly TRBD2 on 6 matching bases. The CDR3 extends over 12 amino acids. V was cut by 8 bases and J by 3 bases, with 10 bases left in between. The germline CDR1 and CDR2 sequences are MNHEY and SMNVEV (reference sequence). CDR3 amino acids: CASRGTEETQYF. Here the CDR3 DNA reads TGTGCCAGCCGAGGGACTGAAGAGACCCAGTACTTC.

DNA of the CDR3: TGTGCCAGTATCGACGGGTGGACTGAAGCTTTCTTT. Protein sequence: CASIDGWTEAFF. The chain uses TRBV19 and TRBJ1-1; unclear D gene. V gave up 7 bases and J gave up 5 bases, with 11 bases separating them. Per germline, CDR1 LNHDA and CDR2 SQIVND (reference sequence). CDR3 length equals 12 residues.

The chain couples TRBV4-2 to TRBJ2-1; tentatively, D is TRBD1 or TRBD2 (5 bases each). Per the germline V gene, CDR1 is LGHNA and CDR2 is YNFKEQ. Trimming cost V 0 bases and J 9 bases, with 21 bases left between them. There are 17 residues in the CDR3. CDR3 sequence reads: CASSQDRDVWGTIEQFF. Written as DNA, the CDR3 is TGTGCCAGCAGCCAAGATAGGGACGTTTGGGGAACTATTGAGCAGTTCTTC.

This clone was detected only once. The sample has other DNA sequences that encode this CDR3 too. The chain carries TRBV11-1 and TRBJ1-2; TRBD1 aligns across 7 bases. The CDR3 covers 15 residues. V was pared by 2 bases and J by 2 bases, with 5 bases of the junction left unmatched. The germline V gene has CDR1 SGHAT and CDR2 FQDESV (reference sequence). The CDR3, as DNA: TGTGCCAGCAGCTTAATGGCAGGGGGGAACTATGGCTACACCTTC. It is translated as CASSLMAGGNYGYTF.

Here the CDR3 reads CASSWGQGLDTEAFF. The CDR3 region has the DNA TGTGCCAGCAGTTGGGGACAGGGGCTGGACACTGAAGCTTTCTTT. This chain joins TRBV6-5 and TRBJ1-1, with 10 bases fitting TRBD1. V lost 4 bases and J lost 3; bases outside the gene matches: 5. This CDR3 region has 15 residues. Germline assignment: CDR1 MNHEY and CDR2 SVGAGI.

The sample holds one count of this clone. V and J are TRBV9 and TRBJ2-2; D remains ambiguous. Germline V gene lookup returns CDR1 SGDLS and CDR2 YYNGEE. This CDR3 comprises 15 residues. V was shortened by 4 bases and J by 5 bases, with 15 bases between the two germline ends. The CDR3 spells CASSPEVTVTGELFF. The CDR3, as DNA: TGTGCCAGCAGCCCAGAAGTGACTGTGACCGGGGAGCTGTTTTTT.

V and J are TRBV19 and TRBJ1-1, with a tentative D call TRBD1 (5 bases). Germline V lookup: CDR1 LNHDA, CDR2 SQIVND (reference sequence). There are 14 residues in the CDR3. The V and J ends lost 6 bases and 0 bases respectively, with 11 bases between them. As DNA, the CDR3 is TGTGCCAGTAGGCTCGGGACGGTGAACACTGAAGCTTTCTTT. It is translated as CASRLGTVNTEAFF.

This chain connects TRBV19 to TRBJ1-1, with 9 bases fitting TRBD1. The germline V gene encodes CDR1 LNHDA and CDR2 SQIVND (reference sequence). The trim removed 1 base at V and 4 bases at J, leaving 4 bases unmatched. The CDR3 is 15 residues long. Here the CDR3 reads CASSIGDRASTEAFF. The CDR3 DNA is TGTGCCAGTAGTATAGGGGACAGGGCGAGCACTGAAGCTTTCTTT.

The chain uses TRBV9 and TRBJ2-7; TRBD1 is a possible D gene (6 bases). The CDR3 runs 17 residues. The germline V gene has CDR1 SGDLS and CDR2 YYNGEE. The V end lost 1 base, the J end lost 0 bases, and 17 bases lay between the germline ends. CDR3: CASSVHWSGASSYEQYF. CDR3 nucleotides: TGTGCCAGCAGCGTACATTGGTCAGGGGCCAGCTCCTACGAGCAGTACTTC.

The rearrangement uses TRBV7-9 and TRBJ1-1, with 7 bases fitting TRBD1. This CDR3 has 16 residues. Germline loops: CDR1 SEHNR, CDR2 FQNEAQ (reference sequence). The V segment lost 5 bases and the J segment 1 base; nucleotides outside the gene matches: 10. CDR3 sequence: CASSPQGFGANTEAFF. The CDR3 coding sequence is TGTGCCAGCAGCCCACAGGGGTTTGGGGCGAACACTGAAGCTTTCTTT.

The gene calls are TRBV14 and TRBJ2-1, with 10 nucleotides matching TRBD1. The V and J ends lost 2 bases and 1 base, in that order; junction bases with no gene match: 8. Looked up from germline, CDR1 is SGHDN and CDR2 is FVKESK. The CDR3 runs to 18 residues. The CDR3 DNA is TGTGCCAGCAGCCAAATTGGTGTGGGACAGGGGTCCTACAATGAGCAGTTCTTC. The encoded protein is CASSQIGVGQGSYNEQFF.

A single count supports this clone. The V call is TRBV5-1, the J call TRBJ1-1, with 7 bases matching TRBD1. Trimming removed 4 bases from V and 10 bases from J; junction bases left unmatched: 7. This CDR3 has 12 amino acids. CDR1 and CDR2 from the germline V gene are SGHRS and YFSETQ. CDR3 protein: CASSPDRVGAFF. For the CDR3, the DNA is TGCGCCAGCAGCCCCGACAGGGTTGGAGCTTTCTTT.

CDR3: CASALGGGQPQHF. For the CDR3, the DNA is TGTGCCAGCGCCTTGGGGGGAGGACAGCCCCAGCATTTT. The chain carries TRBV27 and TRBJ1-5, with D tentatively TRBD1 (5 bases). Per germline, CDR1 MNHEY and CDR2 SMNVEV (reference sequence). The V and J ends lost 8 bases and 7 bases respectively, with 15 bases between them. This CDR3 contains 13 residues.

This chain links TRBV27 with TRBJ1-2, with 8 bases aligning to TRBD1. The trim removed 3 bases at V and 6 bases at J, leaving 3 bases unmatched. The germline V gene has CDR1 MNHEY and CDR2 SMNVEV (reference sequence). The length of the CDR3 is 13 residues. Here the CDR3 DNA reads TGTGCCAGCAGTTTTGCAGGGGGCAATGGCTACACCTTC. It specifies CASSFAGGNGYTF.

The chain is built from TRBV7-9 and TRBJ1-4, with 7 bases that match TRBD1. The CDR3 extends over 14 amino acids. The germline V gene has CDR1 SEHNR and CDR2 FQNEAQ (reference sequence). Trimming at V came to 3 bases and at J to 4 bases, leaving 2 bases not matched to a gene. The CDR3 is CASSLTGNNEKLFF. DNA for the CDR3: TGTGCCAGCAGCTTGACAGGGAATAATGAAAAACTGTTTTTT.

The rearrangement joins TRBV5-1 to TRBJ1-2, with TRBD1 matching over 7 bases. The germline V gene encodes CDR1 SGHRS and CDR2 YFSETQ. After removal of 0 bases from V and 4 bases from J, the junction contained 15 bases not matched to a gene. The CDR3 is 18 amino acids. CDR3 bases: TGCGCCAGCAGCTTGGGTAGGGACAGTAAAATAATGTTCTATGGCTACACCTTC. Its protein is CASSLGRDSKIMFYGYTF.

The rearrangement uses TRBV27 and TRBJ2-7, with unresolved D. Deletions cut 3 bases from V and 6 bases from J, with 6 bases between. Germline loops: CDR1 MNHEY, CDR2 SMNVEV (reference sequence). The CDR3 has 11 amino acids. Written as DNA, the CDR3 is TGTGCCAGCAGTTTTGGAGCCGAGCAGTACTTC. This translates into CASSFGAEQYF.

This rearrangement joins TRBV18 to TRBJ1-1, with 7 nucleotides matching TRBD1. The ends lost 7 bases at V and 1 base at J; junction bases unmatched: 6. Germline V gene lookup returns CDR1 KGHSH and CDR2 LQKENI. This CDR3 contains 14 residues. The DNA of the CDR3 is TGTGCCAGCTATACCGGGACAGCGAACACTGAAGCTTTCTTT. Its translation: CASYTGTANTEAFF.

The CDR3 DNA follows: TGTGCCAGCAGTCCTCTGGCGGGAGTCTACAATGAGCAGTTCTTC. Translation: CASSPLAGVYNEQFF. The chain carries TRBV6-5 and TRBJ2-1; the match to TRBD2 covers 7 bases. The ends lost 5 bases at V and 3 bases at J; junction bases unmatched: 7. Germline V gene sequence: CDR1 MNHEY, CDR2 SVGAGI. This CDR3 region has 15 residues.

The rearrangement links TRBV7-2 to TRBJ1-2, with D possibly matching TRBD1 (5 bases). Germline CDR1 is SGHTA and CDR2 is FQGNSA. This CDR3 is built from 14 residues. V was clipped by 1 base and J by 4 bases, with 10 bases between them. The chain's CDR3 is CASSLVQGGYGYTF. DNA for the CDR3: TGTGCCAGCAGCTTAGTCCAGGGTGGCTATGGCTACACCTTC.

This sequence joins TRBV27 and TRBJ1-2; a possible D gene is TRBD1 (6 bases). There are 13 residues in the CDR3. Germline V CDR1 and CDR2: MNHEY, SMNVEV (reference sequence). Trimming took off 11 bases at V and 3 bases at J, with 16 bases between the two ends. The DNA of the CDR3 is TGTGCCTGTGGCCCGGGGGCTCACTATGGCTACACCTTC. Protein: CACGPGAHYGYTF.

V is TRBV19 and J is TRBJ1-2; the D is unclear. The CDR3 runs 12 residues. V lost 7 bases and J lost 2, with 8 bases in between. Germline CDR1 and CDR2: LNHDA and SQIVND (reference sequence). This chain's CDR3 is CASTYGNYGYTF. The CDR3 DNA is TGTGCCAGTACATATGGCAACTATGGCTACACCTTC.

The chain links TRBV5-1 to TRBJ2-2; 9 bases map to TRBD1. The CDR3 is 16 residues long. The ends lost 7 bases at V and 6 bases at J; junction bases unmatched: 13. Germline V gene lookup returns CDR1 SGHRS and CDR2 YFSETQ. CDR3 nucleotide sequence: TGCGCCAGCCGCAAAACGGGACAGGGTGGTTCCGGGGAGCTGTTTTTT. It codes for CASRKTGQGGSGELFF.

The V and J genes are TRBV7-9 and TRBJ2-5, with D unclear. The CDR3 runs 14 residues. With 4 bases removed from V and 1 base from J, the gap between germline ends came to 10 bases. Per the germline V gene, CDR1 is SEHNR and CDR2 is FQNEAQ (reference sequence). As DNA, the CDR3 is TGTGCCAGCAGCTCAACAAGGCCCCAAGAGACCCAGTACTTC. Translated, it gives CASSSTRPQETQYF.

The chain is built from TRBV27 and TRBJ2-3; 7 positions match TRBD1. This CDR3 spans 15 amino acids. With V trimmed by 8 bases and J by 3 bases, 11 bases remained unmatched. CDR1 and CDR2 from the germline V gene are MNHEY and SMNVEV (reference sequence). The CDR3 is CASLNTGERTDTQYF. As DNA, the CDR3 is TGTGCCAGCTTGAACACAGGGGAGAGGACAGATACGCAGTATTTT.